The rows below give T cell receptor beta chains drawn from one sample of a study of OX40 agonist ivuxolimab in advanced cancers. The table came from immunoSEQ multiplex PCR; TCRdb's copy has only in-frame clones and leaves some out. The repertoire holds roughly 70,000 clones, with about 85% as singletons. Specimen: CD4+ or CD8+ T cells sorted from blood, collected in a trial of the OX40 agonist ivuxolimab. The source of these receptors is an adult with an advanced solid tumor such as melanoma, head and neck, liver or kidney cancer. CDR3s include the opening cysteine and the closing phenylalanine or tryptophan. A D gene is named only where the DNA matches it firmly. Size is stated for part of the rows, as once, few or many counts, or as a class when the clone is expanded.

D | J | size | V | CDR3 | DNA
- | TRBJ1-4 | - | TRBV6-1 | CASSRRIEKLFF | TGTGCCAGCAGTCGGAGGATAGAAAAACTGTTTTTT
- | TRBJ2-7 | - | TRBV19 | CASSIRGAGFSYEQYF | TGTGCCAGTAGTATAAGAGGGGCGGGCTTCTCCTACGAGCAGTACTTC
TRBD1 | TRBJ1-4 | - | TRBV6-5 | CASSEQGAKEKLFF | TGTGCCAGCAGTGAACAGGGGGCTAAAGAAAAACTGTTTTTT
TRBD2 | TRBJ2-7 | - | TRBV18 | CASSGTSGSYEQYF | TGTGCCAGCTCTGGGACTAGCGGGAGCTACGAGCAGTACTTC
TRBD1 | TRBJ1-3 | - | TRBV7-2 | CASSGQGGNTIYF | TGTGCCAGCAGCGGACAGGGTGGAAACACCATATATTTT
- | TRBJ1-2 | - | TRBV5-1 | CASGSEGVGGYTF | TGCGCCAGCGGCAGTGAGGGGGTCGGAGGCTACACCTTC
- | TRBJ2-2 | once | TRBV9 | CASSVERSGELFF | TGTGCCAGCAGCGTAGAGAGGAGCGGGGAGCTGTTTTTT
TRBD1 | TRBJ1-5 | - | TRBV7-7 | CASSEGQNQPQHF | TGTGCTAGCAGCGAGGGACAGAATCAGCCCCAGCATTTT
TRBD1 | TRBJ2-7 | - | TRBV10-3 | CAISDPTGTGRYEQYF | TGTGCCATCAGTGATCCCACCGGGACAGGGCGCTACGAGCAGTACTTC
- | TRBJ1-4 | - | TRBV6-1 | CASSEAPLVGKLFF | TGTGCCAGCAGTGAAGCTCCCCTCGTCGGGAAACTGTTTTTT
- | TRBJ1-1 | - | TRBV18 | CASSPQGGRSLNTEAFF | TGTGCCAGCTCACCACAGGGGGGGAGGTCACTGAACACTGAAGCTTTCTTT
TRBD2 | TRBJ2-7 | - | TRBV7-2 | CASSLAAGTSGRAEYF | TGTGCCAGCAGCTTAGCAGCCGGGACTAGCGGACGGGCTGAGTACTTC
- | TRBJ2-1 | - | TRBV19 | CASSIVGRGQFF | TGTGCCAGTAGTATAGTCGGTCGGGGGCAGTTCTTC
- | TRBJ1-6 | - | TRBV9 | CASSRTELPQGPPLHF | TGTGCCAGCAGCCGCACCGAATTGCCACAGGGTCCACCCCTCCACTTT
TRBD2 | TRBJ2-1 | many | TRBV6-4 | CASSATSGGHNEQFF | TGTGCCAGCAGTGCTACTAGCGGGGGGCACAATGAGCAGTTCTTC
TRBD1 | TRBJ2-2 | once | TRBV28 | CASSPGTGRSGELFF | TGTGCCAGCAGTCCCGGGACAGGGAGGTCCGGGGAGCTGTTTTTT
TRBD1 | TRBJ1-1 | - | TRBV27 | CASSFEGGTGDHTEAFF | TGTGCCAGCAGTTTTGAGGGGGGGACAGGGGATCACACTGAAGCTTTCTTT
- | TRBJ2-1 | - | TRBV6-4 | CASSDSLGGQFF | TGTGCCAGCAGTGACTCTTTGGGGGGGCAGTTCTTC
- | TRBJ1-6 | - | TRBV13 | CASSSRSSYNSPLHF | TGTGCCAGCAGCTCACGGAGCTCCTATAATTCACCCCTCCACTTT
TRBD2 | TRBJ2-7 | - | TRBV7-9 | CASSRGTSGIYEQYF | TGTGCCAGCAGCCGTGGGACTAGCGGGATCTACGAGCAGTACTTC
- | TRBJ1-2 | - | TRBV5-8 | CASSQDFTGYYGYTF | TGTGCCAGCAGCCAAGATTTCACAGGCTACTATGGCTACACCTTC
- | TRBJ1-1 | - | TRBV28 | CASSLRENTEAFF | TGTGCCAGCAGTTTGCGGGAGAACACTGAAGCTTTCTTT
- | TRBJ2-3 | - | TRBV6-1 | CASSEAGYTDTQYF | TGTGCCAGCAGTGAAGCAGGCTACACAGATACGCAGTATTTT
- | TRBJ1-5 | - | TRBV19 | CASSLGAVQPQHF | TGTGCCAGTAGTCTAGGGGCGGTTCAGCCCCAGCATTTT
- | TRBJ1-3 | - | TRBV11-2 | CASSSRFLRRDTIYF | TGTGCCAGCAGCTCTCGGTTTCTACGGAGGGACACCATATATTTT
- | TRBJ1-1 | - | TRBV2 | CASSEIDRKAFF | TGTGCCAGCAGTGAGATAGACAGAAAAGCTTTCTTT
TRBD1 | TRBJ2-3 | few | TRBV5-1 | CASSFLGTGGSDTQYF | TGCGCCAGCAGCTTTCTTGGGACAGGGGGCTCTGATACGCAGTATTTT
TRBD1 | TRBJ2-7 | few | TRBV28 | CASSYPDRSFEQYF | TGTGCCAGCAGTTACCCGGACAGGTCTTTCGAGCAGTACTTC
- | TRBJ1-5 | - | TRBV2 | CASRNGGDTGFRGNQPQHF | TGTGCCAGCAGGAACGGAGGGGACACGGGATTCCGGGGCAATCAGCCCCAGCATTTT
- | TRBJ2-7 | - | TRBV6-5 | CASSYKAGTGEQYF | TGTGCCAGCAGTTACAAGGCAGGGACCGGCGAGCAGTACTTC
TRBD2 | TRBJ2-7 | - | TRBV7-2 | CASSLGGSTYEQYF | TGTGCCAGCAGCTTAGGCGGGAGTACCTACGAGCAGTACTTC
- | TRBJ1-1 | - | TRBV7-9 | CASTLGKLGTEAFF | TGTGCCAGCACCTTGGGGAAACTGGGCACTGAAGCTTTCTTT
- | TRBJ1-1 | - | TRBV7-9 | CASSLDQRNTEAFF | TGTGCCAGCAGCTTAGACCAGAGGAACACTGAAGCTTTCTTT
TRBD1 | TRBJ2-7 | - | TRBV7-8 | CASSLRQGASYEQYF | TGTGCCAGCAGCCTAAGACAGGGGGCATCCTACGAGCAGTACTTC
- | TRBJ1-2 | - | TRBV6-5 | CASSYSSGQLVGYTF | TGTGCCAGCAGTTACTCGTCTGGACAGCTCGTTGGCTACACCTTC
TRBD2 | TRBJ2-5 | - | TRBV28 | CASSLRGVQETQYF | TGTGCCAGCAGTTTACGGGGGGTCCAGGAGACCCAGTACTTC
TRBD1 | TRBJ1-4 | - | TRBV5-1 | CATGTGRSTNEKLFF | TGCGCCACCGGGACAGGGAGGTCAACTAATGAAAAACTGTTTTTT
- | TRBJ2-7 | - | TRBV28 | CASSLSLGGEGYEQYF | TGTGCCAGCAGTTTGTCGCTTGGGGGCGAAGGGTACGAGCAGTACTTC
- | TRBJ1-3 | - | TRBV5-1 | CASSLEGPSSGNTIYF | TGCGCCAGCAGCTTAGAGGGGCCATCCTCTGGAAACACCATATATTTT
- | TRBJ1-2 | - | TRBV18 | CASSPPSSNYGYTF | TGTGCCAGCTCACCGCCAAGTTCTAACTATGGCTACACCTTC
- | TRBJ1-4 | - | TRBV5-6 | CASSLNFLATNEKLFF | TGTGCCAGCAGCTTGAACTTCCTAGCAACTAATGAAAAACTGTTTTTT
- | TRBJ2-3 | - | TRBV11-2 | CASMGDTQYF | TGTGCCAGCATGGGTGATACGCAGTATTTT
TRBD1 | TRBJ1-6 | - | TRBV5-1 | CASSPTGENSPLHF | TGCGCCAGCAGCCCAACAGGGGAAAATTCACCCCTCCACTTT
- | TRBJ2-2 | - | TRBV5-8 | CASSRRPNTGELFF | TGTGCCAGCTCTCGGCGGCCAAACACCGGGGAGCTGTTTTTT
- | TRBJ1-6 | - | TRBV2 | CASSEAHRDNSPLHF | TGTGCCAGCAGTGAAGCCCACCGGGATAATTCACCCCTCCACTTT
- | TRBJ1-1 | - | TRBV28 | CASSLLSLGQAEAFF | TGTGCCAGCAGTTTGCTGAGCCTCGGTCAAGCCGAAGCTTTCTTT